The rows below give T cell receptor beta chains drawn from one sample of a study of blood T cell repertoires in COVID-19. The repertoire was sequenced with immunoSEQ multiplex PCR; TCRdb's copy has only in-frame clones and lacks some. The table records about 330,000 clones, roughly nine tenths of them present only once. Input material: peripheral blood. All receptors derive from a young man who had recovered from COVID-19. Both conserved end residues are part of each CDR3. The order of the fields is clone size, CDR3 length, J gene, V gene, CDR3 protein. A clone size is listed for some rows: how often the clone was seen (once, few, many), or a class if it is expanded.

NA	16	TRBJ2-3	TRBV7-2	CASSTIAGDLTDTQYF
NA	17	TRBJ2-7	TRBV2	CASSEGDREATSYEQYF
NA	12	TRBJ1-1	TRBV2	CASSGWASEAFF
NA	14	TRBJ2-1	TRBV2	CASSDVSSYNEQFF
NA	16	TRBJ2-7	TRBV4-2	CASSQGLNSGTLEQYF
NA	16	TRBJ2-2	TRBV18	CASSPRLGANTGELFF
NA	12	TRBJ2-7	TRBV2	CASSVTAYEQYF
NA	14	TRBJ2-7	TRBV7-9	CASSLGLSAYEQYF
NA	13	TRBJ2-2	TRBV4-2	CASSPRITGELFF
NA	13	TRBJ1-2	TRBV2	CASSPRTDYGYTF
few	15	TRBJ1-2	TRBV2	CASSGQGVQSYGYTF
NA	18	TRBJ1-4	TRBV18	CASSPGQGLPATNEKLFF
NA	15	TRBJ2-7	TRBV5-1	CASSLGVGSTYEQYF
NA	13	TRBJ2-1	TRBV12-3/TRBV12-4	CASTQWDKDEQFF
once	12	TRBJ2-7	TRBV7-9	CASSFREYEQYF
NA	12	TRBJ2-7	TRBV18	CASSAVNYEQYF
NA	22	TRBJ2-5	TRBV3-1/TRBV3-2	CASSQDGDGYQTGSRYQETQYF
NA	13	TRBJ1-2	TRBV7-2	CASSPTADYGYTF
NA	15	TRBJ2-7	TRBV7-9	CASSLVAVSPYEQYF
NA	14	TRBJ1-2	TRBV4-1	CASSQKEGELGYTF
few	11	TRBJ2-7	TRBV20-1	CSGKGDYEQYF
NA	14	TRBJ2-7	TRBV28	CASSLGGIPYEQYF
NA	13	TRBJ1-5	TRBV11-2	CASSLDQDQPQHF
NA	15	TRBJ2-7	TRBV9	CASSVMGQGVYEQYF
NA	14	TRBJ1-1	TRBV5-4	CASTKTGVNTEAFF
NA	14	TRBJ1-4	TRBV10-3	CAISESGGAEKLFF
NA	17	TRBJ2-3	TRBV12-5	CASGLTISGGVPDTQYF
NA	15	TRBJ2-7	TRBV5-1	CASSFEGTGFYEQYF
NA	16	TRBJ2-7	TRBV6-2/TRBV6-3	CASSYSFMRSSYEQYF
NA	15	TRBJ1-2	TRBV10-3	CAISPGQGDNYGYTF
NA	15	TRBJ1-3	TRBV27	CASSLYSGQGNTIYF
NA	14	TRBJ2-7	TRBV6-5	CASNSAGDPYEQYF
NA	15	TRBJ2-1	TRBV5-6	CASSLIRDRANEQFF
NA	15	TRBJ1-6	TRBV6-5	CASSYGGANNSPLHF
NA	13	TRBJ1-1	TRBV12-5	CASGLSIDTEAFF
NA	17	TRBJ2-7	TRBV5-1	CASSLSLAGGLSYEQYF
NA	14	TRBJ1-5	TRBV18	CASSPLQGSQPQHF